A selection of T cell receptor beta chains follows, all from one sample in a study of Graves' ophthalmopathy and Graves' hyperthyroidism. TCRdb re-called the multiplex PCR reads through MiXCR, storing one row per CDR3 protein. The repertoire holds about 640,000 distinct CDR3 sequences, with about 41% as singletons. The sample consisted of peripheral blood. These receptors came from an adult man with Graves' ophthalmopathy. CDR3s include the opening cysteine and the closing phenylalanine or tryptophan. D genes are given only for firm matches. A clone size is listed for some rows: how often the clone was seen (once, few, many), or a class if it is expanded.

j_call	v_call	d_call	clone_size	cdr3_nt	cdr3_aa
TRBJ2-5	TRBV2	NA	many	TGTGCCAGTACGGATCCAGGGACACAAGAGACCCAGTACTTC	CASTDPGTQETQYF
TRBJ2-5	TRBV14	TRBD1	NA	TGTGCCAGCAGCTCCGGGACAGGGCGGTCGGGGACCCAGTACTTC	CASSSGTGRSGTQYF
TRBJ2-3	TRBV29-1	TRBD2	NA	TGCAGCGTTCGCCCTAGCGGGAGAGCAGATACGCAGTATTTT	CSVRPSGRADTQYF
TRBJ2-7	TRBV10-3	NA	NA	TGTGCCAGCAGTTTTGGGCTCCTCGCCGAGCAGTACTTC	CASSFGLLAEQYF
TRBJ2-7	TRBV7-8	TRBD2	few	TGTGCCAGCAGCTTACATGGCGGGGGGGTCTCCTACGAGCAGTACTTC	CASSLHGGGVSYEQYF
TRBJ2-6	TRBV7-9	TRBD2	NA	TGTGCCAGCAGCTTAAACCCAGCGGGGACCAACGTCCTGACTTTC	CASSLNPAGTNVLTF
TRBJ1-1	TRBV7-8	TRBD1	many	TGTGCCAGCAGCTTTATCTTCAGGGGGCACACTGAAGCTTTCTTT	CASSFIFRGHTEAFF
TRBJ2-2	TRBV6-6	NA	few	TGTGCCAGCAGTTACTCGAGGCGCGAGCGGGCAAACACCGGGGAGCTGTTTTTT	CASSYSRRERANTGELFF
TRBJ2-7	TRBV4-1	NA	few	TGCGCCAGCAGCCAAGATCAAAGGGGCGAGCAGTACTTC	CASSQDQRGEQYF
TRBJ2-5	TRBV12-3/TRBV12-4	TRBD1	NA	TGTGCCAGCAGCCAACAGGGGGTAGGAGAGACCCAGTACTTC	CASSQQGVGETQYF
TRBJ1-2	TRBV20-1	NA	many	TGCAGTGCTAGACAGCCTGCTGGTGGCTACACCTTC	CSARQPAGGYTF
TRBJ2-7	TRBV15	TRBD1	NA	TGTGCCACTAGCCCCGGGACAGGGTCCTACGAGCAGTACTTC	CATSPGTGSYEQYF
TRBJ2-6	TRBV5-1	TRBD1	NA	TGCGCCAGCAGCCCAGATCGGACAGGGAGCTCTGGGGCCAACGTCCTGACTTTC	CASSPDRTGSSGANVLTF
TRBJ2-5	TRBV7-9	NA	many	TGTGCCAGCAGTTCCTCGGGGCGGCTAGGGGAGACCCAGTACTTC	CASSSSGRLGETQYF
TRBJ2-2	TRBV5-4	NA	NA	TGTGCCAGCAGCTACAACAGAAACACCGGGGAGCTGTTTTTT	CASSYNRNTGELFF
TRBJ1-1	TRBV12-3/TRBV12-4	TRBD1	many	TGTGCCAGCACCACCACGACAGGGTACTTTTCGGCTGAAGCTTTCTTT	CASTTTTGYFSAEAFF
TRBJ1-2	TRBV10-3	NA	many	TGTGCCATCAATTTTCGGGAGGACTATGGCTACACCTTC	CAINFREDYGYTF
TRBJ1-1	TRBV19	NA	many	TGTGCCAGTAGTAGTGGCAAGAACACTGAAGCTTTCTTT	CASSSGKNTEAFF
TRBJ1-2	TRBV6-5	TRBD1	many	TGTGCCAGCAGAATAAAAGCCGGGACAGGGACCGGCTACACCTTC	CASRIKAGTGTGYTF
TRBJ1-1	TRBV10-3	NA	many	TGTGCCATCAGTGTAGTAGGATCTGAAGCTTTCTTT	CAISVVGSEAFF
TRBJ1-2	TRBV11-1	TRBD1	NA	TGTGCCAGCAGCCCGGGGACAGGGGGCGCAACCTACATCGGTGGCTACACCTTC	CASSPGTGGATYIGGYTF
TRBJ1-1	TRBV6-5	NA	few	TGTGCCAGCAGTTACGTTGGACCGAGGGGTACTGAAGCTTTCTTT	CASSYVGPRGTEAFF
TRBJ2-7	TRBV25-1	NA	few	TGTGCCAGCAGCGCCGGACAAACCTACGAGCAGTACTTC	CASSAGQTYEQYF
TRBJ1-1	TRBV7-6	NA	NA	TGTGCCAGCAGTTACGCACCGGAAGGAGAAGCTTTCTTT	CASSYAPEGEAFF
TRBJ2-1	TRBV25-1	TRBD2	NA	TGTGCCAGCAGTCGTCCGGGAGGAATCTACAATGAGCAGTTCTTC	CASSRPGGIYNEQFF
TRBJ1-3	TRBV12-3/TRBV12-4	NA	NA	TGTGCTAGTGGTCTGGGGGGAGGTGAAAACACCATATATTTT	CASGLGGGENTIYF
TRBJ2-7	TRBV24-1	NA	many	TGTGCCACCCTTCGGGGGTCGCAGCGGGACGAGCAGTACTTC	CATLRGSQRDEQYF
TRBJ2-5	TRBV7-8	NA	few	TGTGCCAGCAGCTTTAGTAGCGGAACCCAAGAGACCCAGTACTTC	CASSFSSGTQETQYF
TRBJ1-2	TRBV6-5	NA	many	TGTGCCAGCAGTTACGCCGCCGGGACACTCTATGGCTACACCTTC	CASSYAAGTLYGYTF
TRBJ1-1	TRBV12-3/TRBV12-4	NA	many	TGTGCCAGCAGTTTTTCCAGAATAAACACTGAAGCTTTCTTT	CASSFSRINTEAFF
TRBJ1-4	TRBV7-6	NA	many	TGTGCCAGCAGCAGTAGACGGACAACTAATGAAAAACTGTTTTTT	CASSSRRTTNEKLFF
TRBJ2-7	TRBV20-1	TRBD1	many	TGCAGTGCTACAAACCCGGGACAGAAATACGAGCAGTACTTC	CSATNPGQKYEQYF
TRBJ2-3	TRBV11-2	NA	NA	TGTGCCAGCAGCCAAGCGTCAGATACGCAGTATTTT	CASSQASDTQYF
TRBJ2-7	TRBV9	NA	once	TGTGCCAGCAGCGGGGAAGCCTACGAGCAGTACTTC	CASSGEAYEQYF
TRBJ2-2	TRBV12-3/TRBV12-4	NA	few	TGTGCCAGCAGTTTAGGAGCGCCCGGGGAGCTGTTTTTT	CASSLGAPGELFF
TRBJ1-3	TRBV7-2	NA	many	TGTGCCAGCAGCTTAGTCTGGGGATCTGGAAACACCATATATTTT	CASSLVWGSGNTIYF
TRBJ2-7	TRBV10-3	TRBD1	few	TGTGCCAGCAGTGAAGTCCCATCGGACAGGGCGGACGAGCAGTACTTC	CASSEVPSDRADEQYF
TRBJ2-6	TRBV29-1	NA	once	TGCAGCGTTGAAGGTGTACAGGGAGGCACTGAAGCTTTC	CSVEGVQGGTEAF
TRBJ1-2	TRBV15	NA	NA	TGTGTCACCAGCAGAGATACTGCAGGGCGGTGGAACGGCTACACCTTC	CVTSRDTAGRWNGYTF
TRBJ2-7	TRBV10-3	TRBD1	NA	TGTGCCATCAGTGAGTCTGGGACAGGTGTCTACGAGCAGTACTTC	CAISESGTGVYEQYF
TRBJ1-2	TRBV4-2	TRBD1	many	TGTGCCAGCAGCCAAGATCTCAGACAGGGCGGTTATGGCTACACCTTC	CASSQDLRQGGYGYTF